This T cell receptor (beta chain) was profiled in a study of T cells in Graves' hyperthyroidism and ophthalmopathy. Regarding the study as a whole: From stable hyperthyroidism, ophthalmopathy was separated by a 13 V-J model. Blood also showed most of the thyroid clonotypes that were expanded above 0.001.

TCR beta CDR3 regions were amplified from RNA. The TCR CDR3 first-round RT-PCR relied on the HTBI primer set. TCRdb re-analysed the multiplex PCR reads in MiXCR, keeping a single row per CDR3 protein. The sample holds around 420,000 distinct CDR3 sequences; around 15% are singletons and the top ten take 5% to 6.5%. This CDR3 region has 14 residues. Trimming cost V 1 base and J 5 bases, with 12 bases left between them. The table lists this clonotype with many counts. Its antigen is unidentified. Diagnoses used clinical symptoms, serum thyroxine and TRAb, thyroid ultrasound and orbital computed tomography.

The TCR was taken from a woman in her late teens or twenties with Graves' hyperthyroidism. The V and J genes are TRBV12-3 or TRBV12-4 and TRBJ2-7; TRBD1 might be the D (7 bases). Sequenced material: blood. CDR3 bases: TGTGCCAGCAGTTTAGACAGGGGACTCCACGAGCAGTACTTC. Translated, it gives CASSLDRGLHEQYF.